Included here is one T cell receptor (beta chain) sequence, with context. V shed 2 bases, J shed 7 bases, and the junction held 22 bases outside the gene matches. Germline assignment: CDR1 MNHEY and CDR2 SMNVEV (reference sequence). The length of the CDR3 is 19 residues. Some clones are missing from TCRdb's copy, which holds only in-frame ones; the method was immunoSEQ multiplex PCR. Altogether roughly 230,000 clones are present, around 87% being singletons, with the ten largest covering 2% to 2.5%. The record originates from a study of blood T cell repertoires in COVID-19. Turning to the study itself: Whether acute or convalescent, the COVID-19 samples came from the United States, Italy and Spain. T cells, B-cell-depleted T cells, or PBMCs supplied cDNA or gDNA.

Recruited during active infection, patients (from Seattle) were subsequently followed longitudinally. Sequences were obtained from peripheral blood. The TCR sequence derives from an older woman with COVID-19, enrolled during active disease. The chain carries TRBV27 and TRBJ1-2; 7 nucleotides line up with TRBD1. DNA for the CDR3: TGTGCCAGCAGTTTAGCTCCGCCCGGGACAGTCCATAAAAATCGTGGCTACACCTTC. Translating it yields CASSLAPPGTVHKNRGYTF.